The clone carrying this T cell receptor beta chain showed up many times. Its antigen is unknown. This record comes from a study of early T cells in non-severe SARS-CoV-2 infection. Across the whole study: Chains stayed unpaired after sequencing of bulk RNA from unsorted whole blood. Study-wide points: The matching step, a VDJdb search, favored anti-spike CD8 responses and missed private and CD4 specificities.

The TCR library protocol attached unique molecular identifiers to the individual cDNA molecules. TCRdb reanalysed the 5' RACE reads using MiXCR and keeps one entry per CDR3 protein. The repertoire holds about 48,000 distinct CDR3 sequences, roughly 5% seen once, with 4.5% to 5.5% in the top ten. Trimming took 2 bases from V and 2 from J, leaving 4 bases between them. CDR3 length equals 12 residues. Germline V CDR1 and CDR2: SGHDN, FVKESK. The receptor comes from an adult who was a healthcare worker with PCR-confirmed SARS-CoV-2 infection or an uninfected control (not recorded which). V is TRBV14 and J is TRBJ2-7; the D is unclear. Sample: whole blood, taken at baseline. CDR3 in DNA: TGTGCCAGCAGCCAACAGGCCTACGAGCAGTACTTC. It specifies CASSQQAYEQYF.